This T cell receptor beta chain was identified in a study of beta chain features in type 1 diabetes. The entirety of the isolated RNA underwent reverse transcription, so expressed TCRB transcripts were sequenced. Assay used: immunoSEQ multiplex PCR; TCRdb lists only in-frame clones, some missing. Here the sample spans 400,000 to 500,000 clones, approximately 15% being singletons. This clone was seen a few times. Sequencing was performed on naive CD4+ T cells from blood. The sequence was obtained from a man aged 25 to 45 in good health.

The CDR3 spells CAFRAGGTDTQYF. The DNA for the CDR3 is TGTGCCTTCAGGGCGGGAGGCACAGATACGCAGTATTTT. The chain couples TRBV18 to TRBJ2-3; 7 bases match TRBD2. J was trimmed by 1 base and V by 11 bases; bases with no gene match: 6. CDR1 is KGHSH, CDR2 LQKENI, per germline. CDR3 length equals 13 residues.